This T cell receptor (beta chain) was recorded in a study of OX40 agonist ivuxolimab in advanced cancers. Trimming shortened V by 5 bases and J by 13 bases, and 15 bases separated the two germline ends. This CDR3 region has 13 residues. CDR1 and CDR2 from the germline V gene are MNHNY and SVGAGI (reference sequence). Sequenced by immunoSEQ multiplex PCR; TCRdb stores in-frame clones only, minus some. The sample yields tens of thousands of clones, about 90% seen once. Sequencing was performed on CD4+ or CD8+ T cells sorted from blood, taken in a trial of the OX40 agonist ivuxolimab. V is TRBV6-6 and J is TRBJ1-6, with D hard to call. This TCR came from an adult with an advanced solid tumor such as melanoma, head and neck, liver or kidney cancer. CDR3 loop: CASSTRQGDPLHF. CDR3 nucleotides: TGTGCCAGCAGTACAAGACAAGGAGATCCCCTCCACTTT.